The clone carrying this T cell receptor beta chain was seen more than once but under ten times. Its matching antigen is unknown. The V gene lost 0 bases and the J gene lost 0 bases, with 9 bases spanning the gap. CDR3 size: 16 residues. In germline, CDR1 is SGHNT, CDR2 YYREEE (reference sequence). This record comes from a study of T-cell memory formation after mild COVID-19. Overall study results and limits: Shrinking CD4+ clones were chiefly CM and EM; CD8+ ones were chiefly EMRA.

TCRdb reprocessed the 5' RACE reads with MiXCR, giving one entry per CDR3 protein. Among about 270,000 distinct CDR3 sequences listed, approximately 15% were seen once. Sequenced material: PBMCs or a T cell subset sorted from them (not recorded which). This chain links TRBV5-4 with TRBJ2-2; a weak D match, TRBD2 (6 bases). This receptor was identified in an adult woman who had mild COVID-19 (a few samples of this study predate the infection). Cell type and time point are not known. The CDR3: CASSLEGGPNTGELFF. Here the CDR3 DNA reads TGTGCCAGCAGCTTGGAAGGAGGGCCGAACACCGGGGAGCTGTTTTTT.